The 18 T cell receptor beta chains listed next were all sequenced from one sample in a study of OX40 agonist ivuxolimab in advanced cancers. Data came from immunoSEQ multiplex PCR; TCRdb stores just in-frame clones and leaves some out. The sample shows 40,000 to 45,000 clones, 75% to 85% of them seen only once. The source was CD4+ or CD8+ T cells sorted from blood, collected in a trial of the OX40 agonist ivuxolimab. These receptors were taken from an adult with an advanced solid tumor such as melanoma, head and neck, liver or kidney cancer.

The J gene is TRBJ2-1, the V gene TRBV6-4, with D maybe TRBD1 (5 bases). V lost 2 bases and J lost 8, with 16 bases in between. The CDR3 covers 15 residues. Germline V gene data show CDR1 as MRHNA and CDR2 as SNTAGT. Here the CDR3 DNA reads TGTGCCAGCAGTGACCTAGGCAGGGCTAAGGATGAGCAGTTCTTC. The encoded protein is CASSDLGRAKDEQFF.

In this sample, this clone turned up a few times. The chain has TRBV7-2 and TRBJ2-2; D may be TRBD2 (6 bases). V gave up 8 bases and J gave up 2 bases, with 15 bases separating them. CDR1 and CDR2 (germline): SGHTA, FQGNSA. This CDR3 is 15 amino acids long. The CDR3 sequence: CASRLLATNTGELFF. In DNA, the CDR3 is TGTGCCAGCCGTTTACTAGCCACCAACACCGGGGAGCTGTTTTTT.

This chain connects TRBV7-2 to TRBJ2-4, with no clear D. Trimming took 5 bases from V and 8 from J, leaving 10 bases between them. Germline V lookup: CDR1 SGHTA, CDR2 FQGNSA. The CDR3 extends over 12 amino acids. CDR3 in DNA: TGTGCCAGCAGCCCGGACCGTGACATTCAGTACTTC. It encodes CASSPDRDIQYF.

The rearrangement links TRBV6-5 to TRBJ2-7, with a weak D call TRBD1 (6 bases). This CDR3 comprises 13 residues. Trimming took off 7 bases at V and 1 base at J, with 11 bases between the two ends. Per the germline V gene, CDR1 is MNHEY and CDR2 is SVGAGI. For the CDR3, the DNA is TGTGCCAGCACCGCACAGGGATCCTACGAGCAGTACTTC. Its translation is CASTAQGSYEQYF.

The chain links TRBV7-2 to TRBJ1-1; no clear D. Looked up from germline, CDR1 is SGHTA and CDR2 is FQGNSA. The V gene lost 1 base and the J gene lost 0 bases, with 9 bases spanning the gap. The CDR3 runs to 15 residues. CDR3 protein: CASSLEGTLNTEAFF. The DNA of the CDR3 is TGTGCCAGCAGCTTAGAGGGCACCCTGAACACTGAAGCTTTCTTT.

DNA of the CDR3: TGTGCCAGCAGCCCGCCGGGGGATGGGAAAAAACTGTTTTTT. This codes for CASSPPGDGKKLFF. The J gene is TRBJ1-4, the V gene TRBV28, with a possible D match to TRBD1 (5 bases). This CDR3 has 14 amino acids. V lost 6 bases, J lost 9 bases, and 17 bases lay in between. The germline V gene encodes CDR1 MDHEN and CDR2 SYDVKM.

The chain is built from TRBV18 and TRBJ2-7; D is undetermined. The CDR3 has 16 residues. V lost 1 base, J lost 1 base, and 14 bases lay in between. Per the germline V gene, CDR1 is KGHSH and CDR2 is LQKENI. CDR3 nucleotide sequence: TGTGCCAGCTCACCACAGAAGAAGGGTGTATCCTACGAGCAGTACTTC. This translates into CASSPQKKGVSYEQYF.

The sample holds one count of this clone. This chain's CDR3 is CASTRLSEETQYF. Written as DNA, the CDR3 is TGTGCCAGCACCCGACTGTCGGAGGAGACCCAGTACTTC. The J gene is TRBJ2-5, the V gene TRBV5-8; D gene ambiguous. Germline V gene sequence: CDR1 SGHTS, CDR2 YDEGEE. This CDR3 has 13 amino acids. Deletions cut 6 bases from V and 5 bases from J, with 14 bases between.

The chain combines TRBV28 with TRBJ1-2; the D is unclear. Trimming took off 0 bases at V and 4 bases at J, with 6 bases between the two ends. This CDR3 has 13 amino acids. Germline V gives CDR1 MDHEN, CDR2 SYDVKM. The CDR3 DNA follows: TGTGCCAGCAGTTTATGGAGTGTCTATGGCTACACCTTC. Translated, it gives CASSLWSVYGYTF.

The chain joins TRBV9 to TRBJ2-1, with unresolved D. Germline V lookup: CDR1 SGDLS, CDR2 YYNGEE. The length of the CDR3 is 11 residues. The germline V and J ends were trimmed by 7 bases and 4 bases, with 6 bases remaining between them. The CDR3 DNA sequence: TGTGCCAGCGGGTCATACAATGAGCAGTTCTTC. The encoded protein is CASGSYNEQFF. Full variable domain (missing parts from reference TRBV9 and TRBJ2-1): DSGVTQTPKHLITATGQRVTLRCSPRSGDLSVYWYQQSLDQGLQFLIQYYNGEERAKGNILERFSAQQFPDLHSELNLSSLELGDSALYFCASGSYNEQFFGPGTRLTVL.

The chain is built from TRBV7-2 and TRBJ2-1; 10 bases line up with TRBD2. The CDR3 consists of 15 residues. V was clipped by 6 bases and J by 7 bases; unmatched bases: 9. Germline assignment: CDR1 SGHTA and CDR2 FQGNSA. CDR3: CASRIASGSLNEQFF. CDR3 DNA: TGTGCCAGCAGGATTGCTAGCGGGAGTCTAAATGAGCAGTTCTTC. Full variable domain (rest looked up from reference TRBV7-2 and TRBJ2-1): GAGVSQSPSNKVTEKGKDVELRCDPISGHTALYWYRQSLGQGLEFLIYFQGNSAPDKSGLPSDRFSAERTGGSVSTLTIQRTQQEDSAVYLCASRIASGSLNEQFFGPGTRLTVL.

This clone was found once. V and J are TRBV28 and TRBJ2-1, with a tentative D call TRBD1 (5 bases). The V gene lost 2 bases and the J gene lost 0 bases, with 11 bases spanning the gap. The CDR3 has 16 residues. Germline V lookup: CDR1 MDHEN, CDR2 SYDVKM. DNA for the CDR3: TGTGCCAGCAGTTTAGCAGGGATAAGCTCCTACAATGAGCAGTTCTTC. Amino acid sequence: CASSLAGISSYNEQFF.

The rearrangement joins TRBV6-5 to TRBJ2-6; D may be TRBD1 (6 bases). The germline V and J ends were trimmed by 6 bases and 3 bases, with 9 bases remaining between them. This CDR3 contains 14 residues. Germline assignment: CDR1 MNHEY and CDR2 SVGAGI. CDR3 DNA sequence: TGTGCCAGCAGAACAGGGAGTGGGGCCAACGTCCTGACTTTC. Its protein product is CASRTGSGANVLTF.

The CDR3 loop reads CASSQDGAQPQHF. The DNA of the CDR3 is TGTGCCAGCAGCCAGGACGGAGCACAGCCCCAGCATTTT. The chain links TRBV7-9 to TRBJ1-5; D ambiguous. CDR3 length: 13 residues. Trimming cost V 5 bases and J 7 bases, with 12 bases left between them. CDR1 and CDR2 from the germline V gene are SEHNR and FQNEAQ (reference sequence).

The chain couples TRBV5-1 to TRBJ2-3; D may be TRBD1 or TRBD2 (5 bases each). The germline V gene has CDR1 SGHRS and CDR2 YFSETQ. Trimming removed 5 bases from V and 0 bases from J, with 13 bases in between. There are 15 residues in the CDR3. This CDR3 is CASRSMGTSTDTQYF. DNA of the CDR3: TGCGCCAGCAGATCCATGGGGACCAGCACAGATACGCAGTATTTT.

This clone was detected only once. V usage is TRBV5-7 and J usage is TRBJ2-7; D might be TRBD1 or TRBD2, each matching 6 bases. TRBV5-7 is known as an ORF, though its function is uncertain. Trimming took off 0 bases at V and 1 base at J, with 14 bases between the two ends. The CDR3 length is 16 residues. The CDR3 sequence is CASSLGRGTNSYEQYF. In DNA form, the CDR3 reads TGTGCCAGCAGCTTGGGGAGGGGGACAAATTCCTACGAGCAGTACTTC.

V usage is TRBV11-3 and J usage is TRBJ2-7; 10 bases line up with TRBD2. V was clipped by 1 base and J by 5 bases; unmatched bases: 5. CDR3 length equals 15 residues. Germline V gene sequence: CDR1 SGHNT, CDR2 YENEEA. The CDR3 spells CASSLGLAGENEQYF. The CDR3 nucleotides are TGTGCCAGCAGCTTAGGGCTAGCGGGAGAAAACGAGCAGTACTTC.

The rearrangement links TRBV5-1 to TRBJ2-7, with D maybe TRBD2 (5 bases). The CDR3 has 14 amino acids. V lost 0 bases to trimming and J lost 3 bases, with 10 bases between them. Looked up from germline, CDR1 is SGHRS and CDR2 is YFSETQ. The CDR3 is CASSLAGLNYEQYF. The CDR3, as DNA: TGCGCCAGCAGCTTGGCCGGACTGAACTACGAGCAGTACTTC.